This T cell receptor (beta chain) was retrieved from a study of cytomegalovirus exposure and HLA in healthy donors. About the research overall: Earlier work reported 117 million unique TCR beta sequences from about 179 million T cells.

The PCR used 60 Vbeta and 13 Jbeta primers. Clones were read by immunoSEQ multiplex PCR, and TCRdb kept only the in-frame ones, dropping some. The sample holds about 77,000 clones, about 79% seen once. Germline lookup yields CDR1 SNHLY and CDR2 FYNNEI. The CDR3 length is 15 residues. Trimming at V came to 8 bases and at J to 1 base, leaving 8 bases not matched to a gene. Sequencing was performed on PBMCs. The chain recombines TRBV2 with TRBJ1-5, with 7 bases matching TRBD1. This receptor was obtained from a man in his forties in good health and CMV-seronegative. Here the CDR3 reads CASHRTGLSNQPQHF. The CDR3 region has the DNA TGTGCCAGCCACCGGACAGGCTTAAGCAATCAGCCCCAGCATTTT.